This record covers a single T cell receptor beta chain. What it binds is not known. The junction had 12 bases not matched to a gene; V was cut back by 5 bases and J by 4 bases. Looked up from germline, CDR1 is DFQATT and CDR2 is SNEGSKA (reference sequence). This CDR3 region has 17 residues. This entry is derived from a study of T cell repertoires in cytomegalovirus infection. Study summary: Public TCR beta signatures were indicative of both CMV infection and a matching HLA type. Notes on the study in general: Dominating the ex vivo response were HLA-C-restricted CMV-specific TCR beta clonotypes. Cumulated frequencies of public TCR beta families served to identify carriers of CMV plus the relevant HLA.

MiXCR was run by TCRdb on the reads, yielding one entry per CDR3 protein. Of around 440,000 distinct CDR3 sequences in the sample, roughly 10% were seen once. V is TRBV20-1 and J is TRBJ2-3; 13 nucleotides match TRBD2. The TCR sequence derives from a human donor in good health (CMV status not recorded). Some clones in this sample may be carry-over from other donors' samples. Material: PBMCs. The CDR3 DNA follows: TGCAGTGCTCCTACTACTAGCGGGAGGGCCTGGGCAGATACGCAGTATTTT. It specifies CSAPTTSGRAWADTQYF.